What follows are 9 T cell receptor beta chains derived from one specimen sequenced in a study of cytomegalovirus exposure and HLA in healthy donors. 60 Vbeta and 13 Jbeta primers were used in PCR. Repertoires were generated with immunoSEQ multiplex PCR, while TCRdb's copy carries only in-frame clones and drops some. This table holds approximately 120,000 clones, around 85% found once. Source material: PBMCs. These receptors were collected from a woman aged 25 to 45 in good health and CMV-seropositive.

J is TRBJ2-3 and V is TRBV28; 10 bases are shared with TRBD2. The germline CDR1 and CDR2 sequences are MDHEN and SYDVKM. V lost 10 bases, J lost 8 bases, and 12 bases stayed unmatched. The CDR3 runs 14 residues. CDR3 sequence: CAITSGASEGTQYF. The CDR3 coding sequence is TGTGCCATCACTAGCGGGGCCTCCGAGGGTACGCAGTATTTT.

In its sample, this clone was seen a few times. The chain couples TRBV6-6 to TRBJ1-5, with D tentatively TRBD1 (6 bases). The V gene lost 1 base and the J gene lost 4 bases, with 14 bases spanning the gap. Germline CDR1 is MNHNY and CDR2 is SVGAGI (reference sequence). The CDR3 runs 16 residues. Here the CDR3 DNA reads TGTGCCAGCAGTTACTGGGCAGGGGATGGAAATCAGCCCCAGCATTTT. It codes for CASSYWAGDGNQPQHF.

This clone appeared once. The chain has TRBV5-4 and TRBJ2-5; 15 bases are a match to TRBD2. With V trimmed by 3 bases and J by 4 bases, 4 bases remained unmatched. The CDR3 extends over 16 amino acids. Germline values: CDR1 SGHNT, CDR2 YYREEE (reference sequence). The CDR3 reads CASSSPGLAGGETQYF. The CDR3 DNA reads as TGTGCCAGCAGCTCCCCGGGACTAGCGGGAGGAGAGACCCAGTACTTC.

This sequence joins TRBV9 and TRBJ2-5; D might be TRBD2 (5 bases). Germline loops: CDR1 SGDLS, CDR2 YYNGEE. The CDR3 loop spans 14 amino acids. The V end was cut by 0 bases, the J end by 7 bases, with 13 bases between. The CDR3 region has the DNA TGTGCCAGCAGCGTAGGGGATAGCGCTCCGACCCAGTACTTC. Residues: CASSVGDSAPTQYF. The whole variable domain, remainder taken from reference TRBV9 and TRBJ2-5, is DSGVTQTPKHLITATGQRVTLRCSPRSGDLSVYWYQQSLDQGLQFLIQYYNGEERAKGNILERFSAQQFPDLHSELNLSSLELGDSALYFCASSVGDSAPTQYFGPGTRLLVL.

This clone has just one count. The chain is built from TRBV5-4 and TRBJ1-2; 7 positions agree with TRBD1. With V trimmed by 4 bases and J by 9 bases, 12 bases remained unmatched. This CDR3 has 14 amino acids. CDR1 is SGHNT and CDR2 is YYREEE in the germline V gene (reference sequence). The CDR3 reads CASSITGAPFSYTF. Written as DNA, the CDR3 is TGTGCCAGCAGCATTACAGGGGCCCCTTTCAGCTACACCTTC.

V is TRBV28 and J is TRBJ2-7; a weak D match, TRBD2 (6 bases). This CDR3 comprises 14 residues. Germline V CDR1 and CDR2: MDHEN, SYDVKM. With 7 bases removed from V and 5 bases from J, the gap between germline ends came to 18 bases. CDR3 coding DNA: TGTGCCAGCAAAAGGGACTCCCTTAGGGACGAGCAGTACTTC. Protein product: CASKRDSLRDEQYF.

A remark on this clone: The sample has other DNA sequences that encode this CDR3 too. The rearrangement joins TRBV20-1 to TRBJ2-7; D may be TRBD2 (5 bases). Germline V gene data show CDR1 as DFQATT and CDR2 as SNEGSKA (reference sequence). This CDR3 comprises 11 residues. V lost 6 bases to trimming and J lost 3 bases, with 9 bases between them. The CDR3 sequence is CSAPSGYEQYF. Written as DNA, the CDR3 is TGCAGTGCCCCAAGCGGCTACGAGCAGTACTTC.

The rearrangement links TRBV29-1 to TRBJ2-7; 7 nucleotides line up with TRBD1. This CDR3 comprises 11 residues. From germline, CDR1 is SQVTM and CDR2 ANQGSEA. The V segment lost 7 bases and the J segment 5 bases; nucleotides outside the gene matches: 5. CDR3 sequence reads: CSGGQIHEQYF. The CDR3 DNA reads TGCAGCGGGGGACAGATCCACGAGCAGTACTTC.

The sample holds a few counts of this clone. The V call is TRBV5-1, the J call TRBJ1-5, with TRBD1 identical over 9 bases. Unmatched junction bases numbered 6, after V lost 4 bases and J lost 4 bases. CDR3 length: 15 residues. Per the germline V gene, CDR1 is SGHRS and CDR2 is YFSETQ. The CDR3 loop reads CASSPTTGGNQPQHF. The CDR3 bases are TGCGCCAGCAGCCCCACGACAGGGGGGAATCAGCCCCAGCATTTT.